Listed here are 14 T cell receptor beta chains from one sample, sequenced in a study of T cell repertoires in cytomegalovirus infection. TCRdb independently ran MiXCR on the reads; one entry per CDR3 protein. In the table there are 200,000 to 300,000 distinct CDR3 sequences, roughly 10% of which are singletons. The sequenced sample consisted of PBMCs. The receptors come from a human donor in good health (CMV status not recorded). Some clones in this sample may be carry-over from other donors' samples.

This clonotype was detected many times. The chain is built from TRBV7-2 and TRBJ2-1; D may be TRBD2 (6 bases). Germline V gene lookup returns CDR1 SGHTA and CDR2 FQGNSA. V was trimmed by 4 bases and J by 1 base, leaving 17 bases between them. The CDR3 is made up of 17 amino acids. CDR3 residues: CASSSIVRRESYNEQFF. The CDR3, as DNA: TGTGCCAGCAGCTCTATAGTCCGTCGGGAGTCCTACAATGAGCAGTTCTTC.

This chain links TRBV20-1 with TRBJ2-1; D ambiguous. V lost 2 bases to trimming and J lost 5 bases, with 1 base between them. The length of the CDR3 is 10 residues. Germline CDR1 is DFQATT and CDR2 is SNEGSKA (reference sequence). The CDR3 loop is CSARHNEQFF. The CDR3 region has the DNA TGCAGTGCTAGACACAATGAGCAGTTCTTC.

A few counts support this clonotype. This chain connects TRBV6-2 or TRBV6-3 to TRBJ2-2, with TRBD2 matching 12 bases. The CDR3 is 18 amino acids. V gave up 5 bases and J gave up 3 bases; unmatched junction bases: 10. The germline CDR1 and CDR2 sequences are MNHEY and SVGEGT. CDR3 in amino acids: CASSLVGLAGSYTGELFF. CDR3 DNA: TGTGCCAGCAGTCTTGTTGGACTAGCGGGGTCCTACACCGGGGAGCTGTTTTTT.

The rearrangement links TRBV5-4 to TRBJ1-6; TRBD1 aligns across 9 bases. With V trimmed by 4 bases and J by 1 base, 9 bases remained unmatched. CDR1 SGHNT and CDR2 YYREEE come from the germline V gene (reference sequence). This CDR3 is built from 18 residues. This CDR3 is CASSNKQGARSYNSPLHF. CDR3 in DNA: TGTGCCAGCAGCAATAAACAGGGGGCGCGATCCTATAATTCACCCCTCCACTTT.

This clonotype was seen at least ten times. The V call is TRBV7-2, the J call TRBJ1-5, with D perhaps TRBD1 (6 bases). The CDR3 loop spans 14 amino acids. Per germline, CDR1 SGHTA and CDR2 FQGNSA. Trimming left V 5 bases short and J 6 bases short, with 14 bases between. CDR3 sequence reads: CASSATGKGQPQHF. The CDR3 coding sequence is TGTGCCAGCAGCGCCACAGGGAAGGGTCAGCCCCAGCATTTT.

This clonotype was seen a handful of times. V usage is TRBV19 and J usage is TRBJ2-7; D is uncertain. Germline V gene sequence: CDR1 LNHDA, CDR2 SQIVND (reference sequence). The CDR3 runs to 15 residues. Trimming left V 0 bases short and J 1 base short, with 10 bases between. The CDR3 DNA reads TGTGCCAGTAGTATAGAATCCCAGGCTTCCTACGAGCAGTACTTC. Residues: CASSIESQASYEQYF.

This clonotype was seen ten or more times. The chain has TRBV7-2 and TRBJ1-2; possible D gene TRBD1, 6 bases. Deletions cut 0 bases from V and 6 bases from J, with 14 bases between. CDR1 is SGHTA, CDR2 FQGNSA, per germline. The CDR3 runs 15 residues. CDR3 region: CASSLAPNRAHGYTF. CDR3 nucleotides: TGTGCCAGCAGCTTAGCCCCAAACAGGGCCCATGGCTACACCTTC.

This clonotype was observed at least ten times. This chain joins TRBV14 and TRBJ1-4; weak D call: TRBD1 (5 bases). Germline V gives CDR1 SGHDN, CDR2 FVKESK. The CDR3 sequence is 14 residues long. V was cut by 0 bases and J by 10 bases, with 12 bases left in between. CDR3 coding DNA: TGTGCCAGCAGCCAAGATCAGACAGATCGAAAACTGTTTTTT. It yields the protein CASSQDQTDRKLFF.

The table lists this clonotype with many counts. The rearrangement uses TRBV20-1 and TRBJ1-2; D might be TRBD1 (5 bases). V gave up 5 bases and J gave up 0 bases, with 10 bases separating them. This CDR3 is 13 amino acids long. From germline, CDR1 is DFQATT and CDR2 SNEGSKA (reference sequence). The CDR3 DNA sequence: TGCAGTGCTCAGTCACAGGCTAACTATGGCTACACCTTC. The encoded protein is CSAQSQANYGYTF.

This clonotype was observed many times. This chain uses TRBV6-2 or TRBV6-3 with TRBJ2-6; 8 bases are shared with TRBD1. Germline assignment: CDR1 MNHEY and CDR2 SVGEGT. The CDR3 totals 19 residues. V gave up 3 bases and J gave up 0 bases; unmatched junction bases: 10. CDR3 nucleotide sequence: TGTGCCAGCAGTTATTCGCCGCGACAGGGGTCCTCTGGGGCCAACGTCCTGACTTTC. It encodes CASSYSPRQGSSGANVLTF.

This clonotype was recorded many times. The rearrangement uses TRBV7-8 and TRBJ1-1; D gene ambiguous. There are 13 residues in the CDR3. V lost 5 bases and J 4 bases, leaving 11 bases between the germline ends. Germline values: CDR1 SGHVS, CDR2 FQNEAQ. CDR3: CASSVTGVTEAFF. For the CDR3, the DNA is TGTGCCAGCAGCGTGACCGGGGTCACTGAAGCTTTCTTT.

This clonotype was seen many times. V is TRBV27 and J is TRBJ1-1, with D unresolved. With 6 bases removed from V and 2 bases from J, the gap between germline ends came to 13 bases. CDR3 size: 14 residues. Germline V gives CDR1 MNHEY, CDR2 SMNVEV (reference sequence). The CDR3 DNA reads TGTGCCAGCAGCCCGCTACGAGCAAACACTGAAGCTTTCTTT. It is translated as CASSPLRANTEAFF.

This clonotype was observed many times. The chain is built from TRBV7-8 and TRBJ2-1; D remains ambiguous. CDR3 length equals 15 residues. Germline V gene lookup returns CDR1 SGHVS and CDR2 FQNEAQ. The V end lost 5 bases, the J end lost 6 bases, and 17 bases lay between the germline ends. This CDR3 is CASSPRGISANEQFF. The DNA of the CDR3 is TGTGCCAGCAGCCCTCGTGGGATTTCGGCCAATGAGCAGTTCTTC.

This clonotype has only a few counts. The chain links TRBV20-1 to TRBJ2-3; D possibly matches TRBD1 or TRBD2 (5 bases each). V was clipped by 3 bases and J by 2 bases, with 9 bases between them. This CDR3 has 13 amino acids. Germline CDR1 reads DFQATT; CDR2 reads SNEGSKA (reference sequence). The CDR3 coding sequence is TGCAGTGCTAGCCGGGGCCACACAGATACGCAGTATTTT. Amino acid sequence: CSASRGHTDTQYF.